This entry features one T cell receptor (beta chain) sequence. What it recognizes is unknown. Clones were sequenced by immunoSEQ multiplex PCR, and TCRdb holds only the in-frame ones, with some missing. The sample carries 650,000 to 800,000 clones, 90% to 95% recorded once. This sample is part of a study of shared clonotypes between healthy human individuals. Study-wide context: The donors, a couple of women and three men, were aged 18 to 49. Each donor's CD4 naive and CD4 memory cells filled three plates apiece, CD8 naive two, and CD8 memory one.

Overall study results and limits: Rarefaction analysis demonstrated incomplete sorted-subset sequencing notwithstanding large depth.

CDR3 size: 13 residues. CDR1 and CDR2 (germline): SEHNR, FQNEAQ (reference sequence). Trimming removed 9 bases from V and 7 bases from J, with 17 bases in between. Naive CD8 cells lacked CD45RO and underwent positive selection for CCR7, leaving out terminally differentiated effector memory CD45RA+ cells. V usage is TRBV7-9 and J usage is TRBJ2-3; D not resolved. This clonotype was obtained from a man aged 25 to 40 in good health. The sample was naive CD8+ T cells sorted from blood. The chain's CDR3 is CARDRWEKNTQYF. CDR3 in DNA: TGTGCCAGGGATAGGTGGGAAAAAAATACGCAGTATTTT.